This section outlines one TCR beta chain sequence together with its context. There is no known antigen for this receptor. Base qualities are not provided; no much larger clone lies one nucleotide away. This sample stems from a study of CD8+ T cells in alopecia areata (dated by TCRdb to about 2018). Background for the entire study: Treated patients were enrolled in an open-label pilot trial of oral tofacitinib at 5 to 10 mg twice daily for moderate-to-severe alopecia areata. TCRbeta CDR3 regions were amplified by immunoSEQ multiplex PCR with 35 Vbeta forward and 13 Jbeta reverse primers. Scalp clonality was compared across normal scalp (n=4), patchy alopecia areata scalp (n=8), and alopecia totalis/universalis scalp (n=8). The study used high-throughput TCRbeta sequencing to examine T cell clonal expansion in alopecia areata, in both the C3H/HeJ mouse model and human patients. Patients on tofacitinib were biopsied at baseline and after 4 and 24 weeks of treatment, and several of the patients also had a later scalp biopsy. The SALT score, which quantifies the percentage of affected scalp surface area, was used to measure disease severity in treated patients. Scalp tissue and sorted CD4+ and CD8+ peripheral blood T cells from patchy and totalis/universalis alopecia areata patients and from healthy controls were covered by human TCRbeta sequencing. RNA was obtained with the PAXgene miRNA kit for fixed scalp, the miRNeasy kit for PBMCs, and the RNeasy kit for mouse skin. Tofacitinib was administered for 6 to 18 months, and 6 months of follow-up off drug were then conducted to assess delayed response and recurrence.

General conclusions and limits of the study: Compared with normal scalp, lesional scalp, particularly in alopecia totalis/universalis, had higher clonality and more expanded CD8+ clones, which suggests antigenic drive. Compared with mice, TCR sequences shared between patients were less clear, possibly partly because of HLA diversity across the patient population. Tofacitinib significantly decreased scalp clonality and the number of expanded CD8+ clones among the top 100 scalp clones. Many expanded lesional clones were found to persist in scalp and blood during tofacitinib treatment, and relapse after treatment cessation may be partly explained by this persistence. Because the treated cohort was small and included a single nonresponder, larger studies are needed to assess links between baseline CD8+ expansion and response. Unlike mouse skin, where gammadelta T cells dominate, normal human skin contains resident alphabeta T cells that get sequenced too, which complicates analysis of the scalp TCR repertoire.

The method behind the library was the immunoSEQ multiplex PCR assay. For TCR sequencing, RNA was extracted from every sample and reverse transcribed into cDNA to serve as template. SuperScript III was used for first-strand cDNA synthesis, primed with a 2:1 mix of oligo-dT and random hexamers. A synthetic immune receptor repertoire was used to gauge amplification bias, and whatever bias remained was removed computationally. The study's own analysis went as follows. Raw reads were preprocessed for error removal, and CDR3 was defined according to IMGT conventions as running from the conserved cysteine to phenylalanine. Clonality was calculated as 1 minus Shannon entropy normalized by log2 of the number of productive unique TCRs. Whether each scalp clone was CD4 or CD8 was inferred by checking scalp TCRbeta sequences against the CD4 and CD8 repertoires from sorted blood. TCRdb obtained this table from immuneACCESS and retained in-frame rearrangements with V and J assigned. These tables miss some clones; where compared with another copy, unresolved V genes account for less than half of the shortfall, and the remainder is unexplained. From that table come the V and J calls and clone size; the DNA was used to work out D and trimming. This sample is represented by around 110,000 clones; roughly 84% of them were singletons. Around a quarter of the sample belongs to the ten largest clones.

The CDR3 runs 15 amino acids, cysteine and phenylalanine included. Only CDR3 DNA is held: 45 bases, read in frame from base 1. V drops 5 bases and J drops 3 bases, leaving 17 bases in between. The germline V gene (reference sequence) provides CDR1 LNHDA and CDR2 SQIVND. Interpreted using the paper, the time point label stands for: 24 weeks on oral tofacitinib. The treatment or condition label for this specimen denotes: oral pan-JAK inhibitor, 5-10 mg twice daily. From alopecia areata patients, peripheral blood was collected along with lesional scalp punch biopsies. PBMCs were isolated by density centrifugation and stained for CD3, CD4 and CD8, and CD4+ and CD8+ T cells were sorted on a FACSAria.

The source was CD8+ T cells sorted from blood, collected at week 24, from a patient treated with tofacitinib. This sequence originates from a human donor with alopecia areata. This sequence uses TRBV19 and TRBJ2-7; possibly the D gene is TRBD1, per 6 matching bases. The bases are TGTGCCAGTAGTTCTGCCTTTGGACAGTACTACGAGCAGTACTTC. This yields the protein CASSSAFGQYYEQYF.